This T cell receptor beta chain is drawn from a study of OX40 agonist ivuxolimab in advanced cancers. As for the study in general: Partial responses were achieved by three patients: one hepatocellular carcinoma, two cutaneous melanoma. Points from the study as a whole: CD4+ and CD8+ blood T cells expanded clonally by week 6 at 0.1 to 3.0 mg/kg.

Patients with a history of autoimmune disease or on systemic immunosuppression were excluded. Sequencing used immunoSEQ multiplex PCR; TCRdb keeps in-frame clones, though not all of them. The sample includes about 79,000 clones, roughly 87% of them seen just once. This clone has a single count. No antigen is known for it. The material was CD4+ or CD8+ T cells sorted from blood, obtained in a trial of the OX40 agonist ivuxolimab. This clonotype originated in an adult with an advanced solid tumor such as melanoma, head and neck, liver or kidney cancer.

The CDR3 spells CASSQPTSGGPYEQYF. For the CDR3, the DNA is TGCGCCAGCAGCCAGCCGACTAGCGGGGGCCCCTACGAGCAGTACTTC. V gene TRBV4-1 combines with J gene TRBJ2-7, with 12 bases matching TRBD2. Germline loops: CDR1 MGHRA, CDR2 YSYEKL. The CDR3 consists of 16 residues. V lost 3 bases and J lost 2; bases outside the gene matches: 5.